This T cell receptor (beta chain) was recovered during a study of OX40 agonist ivuxolimab in advanced cancers. Trimming removed 5 bases from V and 0 bases from J, with 11 bases in between. CDR1 and CDR2 (germline): MNHNY, SVGAGI (reference sequence). CDR3 length: 15 residues. The protocol was immunoSEQ multiplex PCR, while the TCRdb copy is restricted to in-frame clones and leaves out a portion. In the table there are roughly 80,000 clones, 80% to 90% of which are singletons. The clonotype was recovered from an adult with an advanced solid tumor such as melanoma, head and neck, liver or kidney cancer. The V call is TRBV6-6, the J call TRBJ1-3, with D perhaps matching TRBD1 (5 bases). The starting material was CD4+ or CD8+ T cells sorted from blood, obtained in a trial of the OX40 agonist ivuxolimab. CDR3 nucleotide sequence: TGTGCCAGCAGTATGACAGCCTACTCTGGAAACACCATATATTTT. It specifies CASSMTAYSGNTIYF.